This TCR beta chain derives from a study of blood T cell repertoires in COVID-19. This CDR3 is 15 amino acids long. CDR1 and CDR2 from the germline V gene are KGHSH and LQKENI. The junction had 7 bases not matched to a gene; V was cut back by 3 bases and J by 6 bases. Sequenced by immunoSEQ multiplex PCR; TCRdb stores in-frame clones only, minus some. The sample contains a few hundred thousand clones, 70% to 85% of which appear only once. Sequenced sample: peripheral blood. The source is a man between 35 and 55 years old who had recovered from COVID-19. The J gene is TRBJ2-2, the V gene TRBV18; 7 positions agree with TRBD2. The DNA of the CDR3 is TGTGCCAGCTCACCCGCCGGGAGGACTGCCGGGGAGCTGTTTTTT. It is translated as CASSPAGRTAGELFF.